Listed below are T cell receptor beta chains from one sample, sequenced in a study of blood T cells in healthy people across ages. TCRdb analysed the 5' RACE reads with MiXCR anew, one entry per CDR3 protein. The sample yields 450,000 to 600,000 distinct CDR3 sequences, over 25% seen once. This sample was shared with a second study, whose subject was T cells of mothers and their children.

Material for sequencing was blood. Every receptor here comes from a boy under 10 years old in good health. CDR3s include the opening cysteine and the closing phenylalanine or tryptophan. Fields, in order: J gene, V gene, CDR3 length, CDR3 protein.

TRBJ2-7 TRBV5-5 17 CASSWGLAGEWGYEQYF
TRBJ2-3 TRBV29-1 16 CSVDGLETESTDTQYF
TRBJ2-7 TRBV29-1 13 CSVNLAGPYEQYF
TRBJ2-7 TRBV6-5 13 CASSSTGGGEQYF
TRBJ2-7 TRBV3-1 18 CASSHASGLAGVFHEQYF
TRBJ2-1 TRBV28 15 CASRNHAGSYNEQFF
TRBJ2-1 TRBV20-1 13 CSVASGSYNEQFF
TRBJ1-1 TRBV14 13 CASSQVGRGEAFF
TRBJ1-1 TRBV5-1 13 CASSFQGETEAFF
TRBJ1-1 TRBV7-8 12 CASSPMSTEAFF